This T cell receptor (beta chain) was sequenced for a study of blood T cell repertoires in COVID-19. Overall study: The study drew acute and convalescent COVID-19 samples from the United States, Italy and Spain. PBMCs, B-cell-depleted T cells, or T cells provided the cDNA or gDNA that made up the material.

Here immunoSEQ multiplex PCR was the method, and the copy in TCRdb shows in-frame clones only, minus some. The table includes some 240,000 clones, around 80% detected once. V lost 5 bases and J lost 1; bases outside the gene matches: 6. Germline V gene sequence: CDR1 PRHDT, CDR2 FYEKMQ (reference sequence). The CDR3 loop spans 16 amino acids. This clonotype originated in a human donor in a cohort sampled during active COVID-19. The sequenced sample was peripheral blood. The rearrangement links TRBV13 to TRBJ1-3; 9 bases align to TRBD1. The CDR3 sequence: CASSRRTGASGNTIYF. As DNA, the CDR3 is TGTGCCAGCAGCCGTAGGACAGGGGCTTCTGGAAACACCATATATTTT.